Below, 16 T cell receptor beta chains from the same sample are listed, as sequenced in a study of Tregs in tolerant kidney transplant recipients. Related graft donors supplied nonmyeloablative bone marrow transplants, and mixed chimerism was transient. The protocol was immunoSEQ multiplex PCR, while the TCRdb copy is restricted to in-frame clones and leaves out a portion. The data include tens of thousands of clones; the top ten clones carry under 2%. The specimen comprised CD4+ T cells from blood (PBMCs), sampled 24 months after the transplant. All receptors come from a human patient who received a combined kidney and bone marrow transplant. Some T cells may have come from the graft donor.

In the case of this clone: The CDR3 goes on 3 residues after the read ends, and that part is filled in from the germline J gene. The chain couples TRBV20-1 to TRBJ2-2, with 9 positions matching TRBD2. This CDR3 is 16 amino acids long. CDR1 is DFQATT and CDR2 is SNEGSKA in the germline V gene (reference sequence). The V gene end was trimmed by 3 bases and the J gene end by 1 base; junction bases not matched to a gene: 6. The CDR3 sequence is CSARKGAGGNTGELFF. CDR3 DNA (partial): TGCAGTGCTAGGAAAGGAGCGGGAGGGAACACCGGGGAG.

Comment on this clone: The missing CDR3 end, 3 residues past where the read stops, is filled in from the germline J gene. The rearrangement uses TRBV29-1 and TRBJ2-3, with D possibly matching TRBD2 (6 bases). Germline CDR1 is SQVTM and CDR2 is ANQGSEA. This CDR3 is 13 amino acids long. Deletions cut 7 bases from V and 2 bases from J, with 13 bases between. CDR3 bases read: TGCAGCGGGGGGGACGGATCCACAGATACG. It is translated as CSGGDGSTDT. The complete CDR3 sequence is CSGGDGSTDTQYF.

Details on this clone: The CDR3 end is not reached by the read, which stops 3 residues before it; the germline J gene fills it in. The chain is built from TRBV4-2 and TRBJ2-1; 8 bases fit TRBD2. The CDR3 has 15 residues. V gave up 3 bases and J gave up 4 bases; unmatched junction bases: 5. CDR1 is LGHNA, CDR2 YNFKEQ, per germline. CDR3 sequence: CASSQPGLGYNEQFF. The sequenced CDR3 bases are TGTGCCAGCAGCCAGCCGGGACTAGGTTACAATGAG.

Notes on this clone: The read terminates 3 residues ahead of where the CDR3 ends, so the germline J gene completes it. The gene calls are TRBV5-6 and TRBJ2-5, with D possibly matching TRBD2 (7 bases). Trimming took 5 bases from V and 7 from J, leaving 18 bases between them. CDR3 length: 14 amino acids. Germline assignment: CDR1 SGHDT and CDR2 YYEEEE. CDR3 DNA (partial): TGTGCCAGCAGTCCTGCGGGGGCGCTCATGACC. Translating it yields CASSPAGALMT. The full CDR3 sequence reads CASSPAGALMTQYF. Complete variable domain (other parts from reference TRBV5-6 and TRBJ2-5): DAGVTQSPTHLIKTRGQQVTLRCSPKSGHDTVSWYQQALGQGPQFIFQYYEEEERQRGNFPDRFSGHQFPNYSSELNVNALLLGDSALYLCASSPAGALMTQYFGPGTRLLVL.

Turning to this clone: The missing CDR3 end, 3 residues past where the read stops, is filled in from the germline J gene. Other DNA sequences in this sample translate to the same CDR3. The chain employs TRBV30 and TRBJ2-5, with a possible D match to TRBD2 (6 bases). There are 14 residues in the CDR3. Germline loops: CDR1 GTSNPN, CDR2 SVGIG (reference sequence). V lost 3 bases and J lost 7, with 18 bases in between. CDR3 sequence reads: CAWSVGGNGVTQYF. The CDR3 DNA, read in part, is TGTGCCTGGAGCGTTGGCGGGAATGGAGTGACC.

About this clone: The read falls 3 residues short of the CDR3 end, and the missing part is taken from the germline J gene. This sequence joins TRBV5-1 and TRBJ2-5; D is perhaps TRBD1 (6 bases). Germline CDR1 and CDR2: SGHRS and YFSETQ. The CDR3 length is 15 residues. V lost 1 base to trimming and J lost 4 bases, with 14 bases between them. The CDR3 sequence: CASSLLTGSGETQYF. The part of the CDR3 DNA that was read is TGCGCCAGCAGCTTGCTAACAGGGAGCGGAGAGACC.

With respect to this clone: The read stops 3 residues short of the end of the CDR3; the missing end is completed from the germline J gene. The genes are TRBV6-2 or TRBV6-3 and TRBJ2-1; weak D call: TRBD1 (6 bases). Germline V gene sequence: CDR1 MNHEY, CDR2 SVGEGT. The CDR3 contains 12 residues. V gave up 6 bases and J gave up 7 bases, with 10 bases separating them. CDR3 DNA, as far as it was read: TGTGCCAGCAGAAGACAGGTGAATGAG. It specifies CASRRQVNE. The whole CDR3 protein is CASRRQVNEQFF.

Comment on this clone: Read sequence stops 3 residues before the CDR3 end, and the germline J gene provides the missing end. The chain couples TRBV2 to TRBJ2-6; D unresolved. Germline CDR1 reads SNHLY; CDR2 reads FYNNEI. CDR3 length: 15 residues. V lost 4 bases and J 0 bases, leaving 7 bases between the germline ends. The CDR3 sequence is CASSGGSSGANVLTF. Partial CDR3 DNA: TGTGCCAGCAGTGGAGGCAGCTCTGGGGCCAACGTC.

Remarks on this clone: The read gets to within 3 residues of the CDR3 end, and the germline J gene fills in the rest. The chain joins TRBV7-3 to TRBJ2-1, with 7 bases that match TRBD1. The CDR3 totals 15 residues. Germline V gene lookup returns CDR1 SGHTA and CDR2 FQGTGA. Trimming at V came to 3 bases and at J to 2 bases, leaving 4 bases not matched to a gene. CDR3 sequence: CASSLGQSTYNEQFF. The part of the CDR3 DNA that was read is TGTGCCAGCAGCTTGGGACAGAGCACCTACAATGAG.

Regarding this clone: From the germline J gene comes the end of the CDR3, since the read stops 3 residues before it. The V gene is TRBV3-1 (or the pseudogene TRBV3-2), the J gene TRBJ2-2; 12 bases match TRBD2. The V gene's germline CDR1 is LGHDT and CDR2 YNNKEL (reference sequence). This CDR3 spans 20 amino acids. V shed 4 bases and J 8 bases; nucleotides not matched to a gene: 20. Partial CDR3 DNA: TGTGCCAGCAGCCGGGGACAGGGCGTACCACTAGCGGGAGGTCCTGGGGAG. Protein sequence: CASSRGQGVPLAGGPGE. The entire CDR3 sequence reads CASSRGQGVPLAGGPGELFF.

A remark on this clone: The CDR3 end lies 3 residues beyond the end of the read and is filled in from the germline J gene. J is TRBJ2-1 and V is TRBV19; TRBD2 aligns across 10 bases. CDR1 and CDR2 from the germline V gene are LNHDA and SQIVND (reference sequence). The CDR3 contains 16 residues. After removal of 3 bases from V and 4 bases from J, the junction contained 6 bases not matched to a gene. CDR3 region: CASSIQAGGVYNEQFF. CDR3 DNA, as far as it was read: TGTGCCAGTAGTATTCAAGCGGGAGGGGTTTACAATGAG.

The chain's CDR3 is CSARVLGLAGGSYEQYF. CDR3 DNA (partial): TGCAGTGCTAGAGTGTTGGGACTAGCGGGAGGCTCCTACGAG. This chain links TRBV20-1 with TRBJ2-7; TRBD2 agrees at 15 bases. The read finishes 3 residues shy of the CDR3 end, and the germline J gene is used to complete it. This CDR3 contains 17 residues. CDR1 DFQATT and CDR2 SNEGSKA come from the germline V gene (reference sequence). The trim removed 1 base at V and 0 bases at J, leaving 4 bases unmatched.

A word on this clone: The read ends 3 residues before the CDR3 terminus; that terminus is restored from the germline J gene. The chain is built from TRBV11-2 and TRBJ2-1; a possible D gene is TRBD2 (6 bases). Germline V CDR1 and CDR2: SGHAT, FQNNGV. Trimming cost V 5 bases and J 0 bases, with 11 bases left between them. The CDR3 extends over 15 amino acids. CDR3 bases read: TGTGCCAGCAGCCCTAGCGATTACTCCTACAATGAG. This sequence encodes CASSPSDYSYNE. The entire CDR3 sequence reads CASSPSDYSYNEQFF. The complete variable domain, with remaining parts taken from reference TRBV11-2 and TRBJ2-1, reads EAGVAQSPRYKIIEKRQSVAFWCNPISGHATLYWYQQILGQGPKLLIQFQNNGVVDDSQLPKDRFSAERLKGVDSTLKIQPAKLEDSAVYLCASSPSDYSYNEQFFGPGTRLTVL.

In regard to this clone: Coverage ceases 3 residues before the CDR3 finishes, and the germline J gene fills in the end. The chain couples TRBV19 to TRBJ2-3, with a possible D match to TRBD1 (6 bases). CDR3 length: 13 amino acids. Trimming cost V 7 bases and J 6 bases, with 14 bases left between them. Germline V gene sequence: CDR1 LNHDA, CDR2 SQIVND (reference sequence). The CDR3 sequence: CASNSLRGDTQYF. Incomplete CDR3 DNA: TGTGCCAGTAACAGTCTCAGGGGCGATACG.

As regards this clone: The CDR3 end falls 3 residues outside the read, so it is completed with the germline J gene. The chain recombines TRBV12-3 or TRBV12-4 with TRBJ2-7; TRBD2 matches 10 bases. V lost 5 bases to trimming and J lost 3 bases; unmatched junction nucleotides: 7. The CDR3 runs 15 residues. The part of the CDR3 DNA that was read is TGTGCCAGCAGTCCCCCGAGCGGGAGGGACTACGAG. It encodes CASSPPSGRDYE. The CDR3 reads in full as CASSPPSGRDYEQYF.

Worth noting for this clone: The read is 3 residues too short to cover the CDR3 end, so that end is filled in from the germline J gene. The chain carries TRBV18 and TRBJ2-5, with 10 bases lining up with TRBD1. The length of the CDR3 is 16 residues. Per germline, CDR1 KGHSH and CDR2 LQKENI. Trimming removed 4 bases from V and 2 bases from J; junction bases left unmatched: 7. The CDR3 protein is CASSLLPGQGQETQYF. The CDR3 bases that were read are TGTGCCAGCTCACTACTTCCGGGACAGGGGCAAGAGACC.